This T cell receptor (beta chain) was captured in a study of early T cells in non-severe SARS-CoV-2 infection. Background on the study: Investigators sequenced bulk RNA drawn from unsorted whole blood, and chains remained unpaired. Study-wide points: Private and CD4 specificities were missed by VDJdb matching, skewed to anti-spike CD8.

In germline, CDR1 is SGHVS, CDR2 FNYEAQ. The CDR3 has 16 amino acids. Unmatched junction bases numbered 5, after V lost 1 base and J lost 0 bases. In the case of this clonotype: Its antigen is not identified.

Researchers tagged individual cDNA molecules with unique molecular identifiers. TCRdb fed the 5' RACE reads into MiXCR, producing one record per CDR3 protein. The repertoire holds tens of thousands of distinct CDR3 sequences, around a tenth seen once, with 5.9% in the top ten. The TCR was taken from an adult who was a healthcare worker with PCR-confirmed SARS-CoV-2 infection or an uninfected control (not recorded which). Sequenced material: whole blood. The V and J genes are TRBV7-6 and TRBJ2-7; the match to TRBD2 covers 8 bases. The CDR3 spells CASSLGGAGASYEQYF. The DNA for the CDR3 is TGTGCCAGCAGCTTAGGAGGAGCGGGGGCCTCCTACGAGCAGTACTTC.